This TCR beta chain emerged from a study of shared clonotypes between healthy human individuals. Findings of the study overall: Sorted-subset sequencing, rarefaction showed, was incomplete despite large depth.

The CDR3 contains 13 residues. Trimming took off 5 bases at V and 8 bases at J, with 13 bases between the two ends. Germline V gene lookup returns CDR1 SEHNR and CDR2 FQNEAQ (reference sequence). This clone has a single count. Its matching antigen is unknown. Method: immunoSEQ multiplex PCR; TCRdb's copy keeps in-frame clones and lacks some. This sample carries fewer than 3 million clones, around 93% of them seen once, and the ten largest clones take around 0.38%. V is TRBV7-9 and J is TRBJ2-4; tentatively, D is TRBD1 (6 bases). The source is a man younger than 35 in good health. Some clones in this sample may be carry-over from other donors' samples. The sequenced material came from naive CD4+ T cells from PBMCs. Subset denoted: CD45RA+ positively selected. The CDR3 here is CASSGRTVDIQYF. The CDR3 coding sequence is TGTGCCAGCAGCGGCAGGACAGTGGACATTCAGTACTTC. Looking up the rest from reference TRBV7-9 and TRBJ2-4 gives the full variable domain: DTGVSQNPRHKITKRGQNVTFRCDPISEHNRLYWYRQTLGQGPEFLTYFQNEAQLEKSRLLSDRFSAERPKGSFSTLEIQRTEQGDSAMYLCASSGRTVDIQYFGAGTRLSVL.